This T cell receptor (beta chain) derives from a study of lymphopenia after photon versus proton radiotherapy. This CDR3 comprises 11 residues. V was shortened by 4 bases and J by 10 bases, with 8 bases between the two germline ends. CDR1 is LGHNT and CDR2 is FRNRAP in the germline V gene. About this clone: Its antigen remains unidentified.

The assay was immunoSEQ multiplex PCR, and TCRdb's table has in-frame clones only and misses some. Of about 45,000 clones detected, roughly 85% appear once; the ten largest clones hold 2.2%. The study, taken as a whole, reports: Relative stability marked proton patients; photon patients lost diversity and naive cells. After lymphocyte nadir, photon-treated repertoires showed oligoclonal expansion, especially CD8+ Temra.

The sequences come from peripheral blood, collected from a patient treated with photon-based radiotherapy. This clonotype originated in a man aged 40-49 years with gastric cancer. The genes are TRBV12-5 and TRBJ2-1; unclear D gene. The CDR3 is CASGSTREQFF. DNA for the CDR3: TGTGCTAGTGGTTCAACGAGGGAGCAGTTCTTC.